A single T cell receptor beta chain is shown here with its context. No antigen is known for it. After removal of 3 bases from V and 6 bases from J, the junction contained 4 bases not matched to a gene. Germline V gene lookup returns CDR1 LNHDA and CDR2 SQIVND (reference sequence). CDR3 size: 14 residues. The entry originates in a study of monozygotic twins with cystic fibrosis. Study conclusions and caveats: Shared CDR3 numbers were not associated with age, concordance or severity.

The protocol was immunoSEQ multiplex PCR, while the TCRdb copy is restricted to in-frame clones and leaves out a portion. This sample has about 36,000 clones, with just over 90% found just once. The rearrangement uses TRBV19 and TRBJ1-5; TRBD1 matches 8 bases. The receptor was isolated from a boy younger than 10 with cystic fibrosis. Input material: blood. The CDR3 is CASSIKGTGQPQHF. The CDR3 nucleotides are TGTGCCAGTAGTATCAAGGGGACAGGTCAGCCCCAGCATTTT.